The 9 T cell receptor beta chains reported below all come from one sample, sequenced in a study of neoadjuvant anti-PD-1 for oral cavity cancer. Some clones are missing from TCRdb's copy, which holds only in-frame ones; the method was immunoSEQ multiplex PCR. The sample holds over 12,000 clones; 73% are singletons and the top ten take 2.9%. This sample comprised PBMCs, obtained before nivolumab (anti-PD-1) treatment. These receptors were collected from a person between 40 and 85 years old with oral cavity squamous cell carcinoma.

The chain has TRBV9 and TRBJ1-4; 7 positions match TRBD1. CDR1 and CDR2 (germline): SGDLS, YYNGEE. Trimming cost V 0 bases and J 8 bases; bases outside gene matches: 16. The CDR3 contains 18 residues. CDR3 loop: CASSVEGGQTSNREKLFF. As DNA, the CDR3 is TGTGCCAGCAGCGTAGAGGGGGGACAGACCTCCAATAGGGAAAAACTGTTTTTT.

V and J are TRBV5-1 and TRBJ2-7, with D maybe TRBD1 (6 bases). V dropped 4 bases and J dropped 0 bases, with 11 bases sitting between them. CDR1 and CDR2 (germline): SGHRS, YFSETQ. The CDR3 has 14 residues. The CDR3 bases are TGCGCCAGCAGCCCCGGGACAAACTCCTACGAGCAGTACTTC. Its translation is CASSPGTNSYEQYF.

This chain connects TRBV11-2 to TRBJ2-7; maybe TRBD1 (6 bases). The germline V gene has CDR1 SGHAT and CDR2 FQNNGV. The CDR3 sequence is 15 residues long. Trimming left V 0 bases short and J 3 bases short, with 12 bases between. CDR3 residues: CASSLDGATGYEQYF. CDR3 nucleotide sequence: TGTGCCAGCAGCTTAGATGGGGCGACAGGCTACGAGCAGTACTTC.

This chain connects TRBV6-6 to TRBJ1-1; D ambiguous. Germline-derived CDR1 and CDR2 are MNHNY and SVGAGI (reference sequence). With 2 bases removed from V and 11 bases from J, the gap between germline ends came to 21 bases. The CDR3 runs 15 residues. CDR3 sequence reads: CASSYRLREIFGAFF. In nucleotides, the CDR3 is TGTGCCAGCAGTTACCGTCTGAGGGAAATCTTTGGGGCTTTCTTT.

The rearrangement joins TRBV28 to TRBJ2-1; 9 bases are shared with TRBD2. The V segment lost 5 bases and the J segment 8 bases; nucleotides outside the gene matches: 13. The CDR3 sequence is 16 residues long. The germline V gene has CDR1 MDHEN and CDR2 SYDVKM. CDR3 sequence (DNA): TGTGCCAGCAGTCCGGCGGCCCGGCTAGCGGGGTATGAGCAGTTCTTC. Translation gives CASSPAARLAGYEQFF.

V and J are TRBV9 and TRBJ1-5; D is undetermined. Germline values: CDR1 SGDLS, CDR2 YYNGEE. V was clipped by 0 bases and J by 5 bases, with 9 bases between them. There are 14 residues in the CDR3. CDR3 in DNA: TGTGCCAGCAGCGTAGGGACCGGGGATCAGCCCCAGCATTTT. Its protein product is CASSVGTGDQPQHF.

The chain is built from TRBV27 and TRBJ1-5; D possibly corresponds to TRBD1 (5 bases). The CDR3 is 18 residues long. Germline assignment: CDR1 MNHEY and CDR2 SMNVEV (reference sequence). Trimming removed 6 bases at V and 0 bases at J, with 21 bases between. CDR3 sequence: CASRGPEGRSGSNQPQHF. In DNA, the CDR3 is TGTGCCAGCAGGGGACCCGAGGGAAGGAGTGGTAGCAATCAGCCCCAGCATTTT.

This chain joins TRBV10-3 and TRBJ2-1, with TRBD2 as a possible D gene (6 bases). V was shortened by 7 bases and J by 6 bases, with 25 bases between the two germline ends. CDR3 length: 17 residues. Germline V gene data show CDR1 as ENHRY and CDR2 as SYGVKD. As DNA, the CDR3 is TGTGCCATCACCCACAGCAACCGGGACTCCACCCGCAATGAGCAGTTCTTC. The encoded protein is CAITHSNRDSTRNEQFF.

The chain uses TRBV4-1 and TRBJ1-5, with 11 positions matching TRBD1. CDR3 length equals 16 residues. Germline CDR1 is MGHRA and CDR2 is YSYEKL. Trimming removed 0 bases from V and 7 bases from J; junction bases left unmatched: 5. The CDR3 reads CASSQDSGQGAQPQHF. The CDR3 DNA sequence: TGCGCCAGCAGCCAAGATTCAGGACAGGGGGCCCAGCCCCAGCATTTT.